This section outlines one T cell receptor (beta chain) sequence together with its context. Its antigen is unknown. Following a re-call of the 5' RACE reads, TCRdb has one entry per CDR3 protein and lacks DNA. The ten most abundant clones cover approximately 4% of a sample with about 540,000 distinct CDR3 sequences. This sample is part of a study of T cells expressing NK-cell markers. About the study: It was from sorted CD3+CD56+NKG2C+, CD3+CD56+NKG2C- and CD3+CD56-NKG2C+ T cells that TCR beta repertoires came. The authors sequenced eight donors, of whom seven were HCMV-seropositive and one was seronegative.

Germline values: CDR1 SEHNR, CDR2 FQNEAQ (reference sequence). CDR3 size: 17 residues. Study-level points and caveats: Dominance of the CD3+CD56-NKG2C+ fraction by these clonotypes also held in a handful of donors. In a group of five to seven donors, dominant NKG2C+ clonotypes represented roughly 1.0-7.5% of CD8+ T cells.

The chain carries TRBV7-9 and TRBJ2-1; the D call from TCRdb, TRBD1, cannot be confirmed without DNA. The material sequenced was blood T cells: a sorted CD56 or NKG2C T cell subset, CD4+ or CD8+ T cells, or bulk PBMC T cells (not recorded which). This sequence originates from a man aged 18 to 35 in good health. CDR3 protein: CASSLAPMTGVNNEQFF.